Below, 23 T cell receptor beta chains from the same sample are listed, as sequenced in a study of T cell repertoires in cytomegalovirus infection (dated by TCRdb to between 2018 and 2021). TCRdb shows the sequencer as Illumina HiSeq 1500. TCRdb reprocessing: public reads trimmed at Q25 with fastp, clones called with MiXCR, in-frame beta chains kept. Each entry is one CDR3 protein sequence, shown with its most common DNA and genes. The sample table contains about 310,000 distinct CDR3 sequences; only one count was recorded for about a sixth of them. 12% of the sample goes to the ten largest clones. Source material: PBMCs. These receptors all stem from a human donor in good health (CMV status not recorded). Some clones in this sample may be carry-over from other donors' samples.

This sequence joins TRBV10-3 and TRBJ1-5; D is perhaps TRBD1 (6 bases). The germline V gene encodes CDR1 ENHRY and CDR2 SYGVKD. The CDR3 loop spans 15 amino acids. Trimming removed 2 bases at V and 3 bases at J, with 11 bases between. The CDR3 DNA reads TGTGCCATCAGTGAGCAACAGGGCTTCAATCAGCCCCAGCATTTT. Its protein product is CAISEQQGFNQPQHF.

V usage is TRBV7-9 and J usage is TRBJ1-5; D perhaps matches TRBD1 (6 bases). This CDR3 comprises 12 residues. Trimming shortened V by 5 bases and J by 9 bases, and 11 bases separated the two germline ends. CDR1 SEHNR and CDR2 FQNEAQ come from the germline V gene (reference sequence). CDR3 sequence: CASSNGTRPQHF. In DNA, the CDR3 is TGTGCCAGCAGCAACGGGACAAGGCCCCAGCATTTT.

This chain uses TRBV27 with TRBJ2-7, with D possibly being TRBD1 or TRBD2 (5 bases each). V lost 5 bases and J 2 bases, leaving 16 bases between the germline ends. The length of the CDR3 is 15 residues. CDR1 MNHEY and CDR2 SMNVEV come from the germline V gene (reference sequence). The CDR3 DNA is TGTGCCAGCAGTAGGGGAGCGACCCCCCCCTACGAGCAGTACTTC. Encoded protein: CASSRGATPPYEQYF.

This chain links TRBV5-4 with TRBJ2-7; D is possibly TRBD2 (5 bases). In germline, CDR1 is SGHNT, CDR2 YYREEE (reference sequence). The CDR3 sequence is 16 residues long. Between the trimmed V and J ends, which lost 2 bases and 4 bases, there was a span of 19 bases. CDR3 in DNA: TGTGCCAGCAGCTTTGGTCAGCCCTCGGGATATTACGAGCAGTACTTC. It is translated as CASSFGQPSGYYEQYF.

This clonotype was counted only a few times. The J gene is TRBJ2-7, the V gene TRBV5-4; TRBD2 matches at 11 bases. The CDR3 is 15 amino acids. CDR1 and CDR2 from the germline V gene are SGHNT and YYREEE (reference sequence). V lost 4 bases to trimming and J lost 3 bases; unmatched junction nucleotides: 6. CDR3 nucleotide sequence: TGTGCCAGCAGCCCAGGGACTAGCGGTCACTACGAGCAGTACTTC. Translated, it gives CASSPGTSGHYEQYF.

The chain uses TRBV20-1 and TRBJ2-5, with a weak D call TRBD2 (6 bases). The germline V and J ends were trimmed by 3 bases and 4 bases, with 9 bases remaining between them. The CDR3 length is 12 residues. Germline CDR1 DFQATT, CDR2 SNEGSKA (reference sequence). CDR3 DNA sequence: TGCAGTGCTAGGGGGGGAGGAGAGACCCAGTACTTC. Its protein is CSARGGGETQYF.

This clonotype was counted at least ten times. The V and J genes are TRBV7-9 and TRBJ1-2, with a possible D match to TRBD1 (5 bases). In germline, CDR1 is SEHNR, CDR2 FQNEAQ (reference sequence). The CDR3 spans 15 residues. The V end was cut by 3 bases, the J end by 2 bases, with 13 bases between. The CDR3 here is CASSFRGTENYGYTF. CDR3 bases: TGTGCCAGCAGCTTCCGCGGGACCGAGAACTATGGCTACACCTTC.

This clonotype was seen a handful of times. This chain uses TRBV4-2 with TRBJ2-3, with 8 bases that match TRBD2. J lost 2 bases, V lost 1 base, and 2 bases had no gene match. The CDR3 runs to 15 residues. CDR1 and CDR2 from the germline V gene are LGHNA and YNFKEQ. CDR3 DNA: TGTGCCAGCAGCCAAGGAGCGGGGGACACAGATACGCAGTATTTT. Amino acid sequence: CASSQGAGDTDTQYF.

The chain links TRBV5-1 to TRBJ2-2; D is possibly TRBD1 (6 bases). V lost 4 bases and J lost 3, with 22 bases in between. Germline V gene sequence: CDR1 SGHRS, CDR2 YFSETQ. This CDR3 is built from 18 residues. CDR3 in DNA: TGCGCCAGCAGCACACGCTTACCTACAGGGTCGGACACCGGGGAGCTGTTTTTT. It yields the protein CASSTRLPTGSDTGELFF.

This clonotype was seen a few times. The rearrangement joins TRBV28 to TRBJ2-3, with no clear D. The germline CDR1 and CDR2 sequences are MDHEN and SYDVKM. Trimming cost V 5 bases and J 2 bases, with 8 bases left between them. The CDR3 loop spans 13 amino acids. The CDR3 is CASSARNTDTQYF. CDR3 nucleotide sequence: TGTGCCAGCAGTGCCAGAAACACAGATACGCAGTATTTT.

This clonotype has a handful of counts. CDR3 DNA sequence: TGCGCCAGCAGCCAAGGGAACAGCCTGGTTTCGGATTCACCCCTCCACTTT. Residues: CASSQGNSLVSDSPLHF. The chain links TRBV4-1 to TRBJ1-6; D is uncertain. The CDR3 consists of 17 residues. V lost 1 base and J 8 bases, leaving 18 bases between the germline ends. Germline CDR1 reads MGHRA; CDR2 reads YSYEKL.

This clonotype came up a few times. The CDR3 does not close with the conserved phenylalanine or tryptophan, likely indicating a read error. It is unclear where the CDR3 begins or ends on the DNA, so no DNA is shown, and the CDR3 is as TCRdb lists it. The chain is built from TRBV12-3 or TRBV12-4 and TRBJ2-5; TRBD1, the table's D call, lacks a check against the DNA. Counting both end residues, the CDR3 totals 10 amino acids. CDR3 loop: CASSPRGGGL.

This chain joins TRBV19 and TRBJ1-5; 9 nucleotides line up with TRBD1. Trimming at V came to 5 bases and at J to 6 bases, leaving 14 bases not matched to a gene. Germline loops: CDR1 LNHDA, CDR2 SQIVND (reference sequence). The CDR3 spans 17 residues. CDR3 DNA sequence: TGTGCCAGTAGTTCCCTACTGGAGGGGACAGGGAGTCAGCCCCAGCATTTT. Its protein product is CASSSLLEGTGSQPQHF.

The gene calls are TRBV20-1 and TRBJ2-7, with 9 bases lining up with TRBD2. CDR1 DFQATT and CDR2 SNEGSKA come from the germline V gene (reference sequence). This CDR3 contains 13 residues. Trimming at V came to 6 bases and at J to 3 bases, leaving 6 bases not matched to a gene. The CDR3 bases are TGCAGTGCCCAAAAGACTAGCGGCTACGAGCAGTACTTC. Its translation is CSAQKTSGYEQYF.

This clonotype was seen more than once but under ten times. The V and J genes are TRBV6-1 and TRBJ2-1; 8 positions match TRBD1. V was pared by 7 bases and J by 5 bases, with 7 bases of the junction left unmatched. The CDR3 loop spans 14 amino acids. Germline CDR1 MNHNS, CDR2 SASEGT. The CDR3 sequence is CASMGQAWNNEQFF. In nucleotides, the CDR3 is TGTGCCAGCATGGGACAGGCGTGGAACAATGAGCAGTTCTTC.

This clonotype was seen repeatedly, ten times or more. The chain joins TRBV12-3 or TRBV12-4 to TRBJ1-5, with D possibly matching TRBD1 (5 bases). The CDR3 has 12 residues. V gave up 9 bases and J gave up 7 bases, with 13 bases separating them. The CDR3 coding sequence is TGTGCCAGTCGCGGGGGGGGACAGCCCCAGCATTTT. Its translation: CASRGGGQPQHF.

This clonotype was counted many times. The rearrangement links TRBV6-6 to TRBJ2-1, with TRBD2 matching 16 bases. CDR1 and CDR2 (germline): MNHNY, SVGAGI (reference sequence). This CDR3 has 22 amino acids. Germline trimming cut 0 bases from V and 4 bases from J; bases unmatched to any gene: 15. The CDR3 is CASSYSRSVPGLAGGRYNEQFF. CDR3 nucleotides: TGTGCCAGCAGTTACTCGAGAAGTGTACCGGGACTAGCGGGGGGGCGATACAATGAGCAGTTCTTC.

This clonotype was seen repeatedly, ten times or more. The V call is TRBV4-1, the J call TRBJ1-1; 10 nucleotides align to TRBD1. Germline loops: CDR1 MGHRA, CDR2 YSYEKL. The ends lost 5 bases at V and 9 bases at J; junction bases unmatched: 9. The CDR3 runs to 14 residues. The CDR3 coding sequence is TGCGCCAGCAGCAACCCGACAGGGGGCTTCCAAGCTTTCTTT. Translating it yields CASSNPTGGFQAFF.

This clonotype appeared a few times. The chain recombines TRBV20-1 with TRBJ2-5; weak D call: TRBD2 (6 bases). CDR3 length: 15 residues. CDR1 is DFQATT, CDR2 SNEGSKA, per germline (reference sequence). V shed 3 bases and J shed 0 bases, with 14 bases lying between them. The CDR3 spells CSARVWGLDQETQYF. CDR3 nucleotides: TGCAGTGCTAGGGTTTGGGGACTCGACCAAGAGACCCAGTACTTC.

This clonotype appeared a few times. The genes are TRBV4-2 and TRBJ2-5; tentatively, D is TRBD2 (6 bases). Trimming cost V 1 base and J 4 bases, with 16 bases left between them. Germline-derived CDR1 and CDR2 are LGHNA and YNFKEQ. The CDR3 has 16 residues. CDR3 amino acids: CASSQGSSDFTETQYF. The CDR3 DNA reads TGTGCCAGCAGCCAAGGGTCTAGCGACTTTACAGAGACCCAGTACTTC.

The chain links TRBV7-3 to TRBJ1-1; D uncertain. The V gene's germline CDR1 is SGHTA and CDR2 FQGTGA. V was trimmed by 1 base and J by 1 base, leaving 7 bases between them. The CDR3 length is 14 residues. The DNA for the CDR3 is TGTGCCAGCAGCTTAAACGGGCAGAACACTGAAGCTTTCTTT. Its translation is CASSLNGQNTEAFF. The whole variable domain, remainder taken from reference TRBV7-3 and TRBJ1-1, is GAGVSQTPSNKVTEKGKYVELRCDPISGHTALYWYRQSLGQGPEFLIYFQGTGAADDSGLPNDRFFAVRPEGSVSTLKIQRTERGDSAVYLCASSLNGQNTEAFFGQGTRLTVV.

The rearrangement joins TRBV2 to TRBJ2-7; D gene unclear. V lost 6 bases and J 2 bases, leaving 11 bases between the germline ends. Germline V gene sequence: CDR1 SNHLY, CDR2 FYNNEI. The CDR3 runs to 13 residues. This chain's CDR3 is CASSDLSPYEQYF. In nucleotides, the CDR3 is TGTGCCAGCAGCGACCTCAGTCCCTACGAGCAGTACTTC.

This clonotype was seen many times. The rearrangement uses TRBV24-1 and TRBJ2-7, with D perhaps matching TRBD2 (5 bases). With 4 bases removed from V and 2 bases from J, the gap between germline ends came to 17 bases. The CDR3 is 16 residues long. Per the germline V gene, CDR1 is KGHDR and CDR2 is SFDVKD. The CDR3 region is CATSEEARIRAYEQYF. CDR3 DNA: TGTGCCACCAGTGAGGAGGCGAGGATCCGAGCCTACGAGCAGTACTTC.